The 12 T cell receptor beta chains in this list originate from one sample, sequenced in a study of blood T cells in healthy people across ages (dated by TCRdb to 2013 to 2016). Receptor libraries were prepared by 5' RACE. The data were produced on an Illumina HiSeq 2500. The second PCR ran for about 6 to 11 cycles and used a J-beta primer mix along with a sample-barcoded 5' primer. TCRdb passed the public sequencing reads through fastp at Q25 and MiXCR, retaining productive beta sequences. Here each entry gathers all rows of one CDR3 protein and keeps the most common genes and DNA. This sample holds about 930,000 distinct CDR3 sequences; under 35% were observed only once. The leading ten clones occupy roughly 10% of the sample. These data also featured in a second study, about T cells of mothers and their children.

Sequenced: blood. Receptors were obtained from a woman between 40 and 55 years old in good health.

To note about this clonotype: A much more abundant neighbour one base away suggests this may be a read error. The chain joins TRBV20-1 to TRBJ2-7, with D possibly matching TRBD1 (6 bases). CDR1 DFQATT and CDR2 SNEGSKA come from the germline V gene (reference sequence). V was clipped by 1 base and J by 4 bases, with 14 bases between them. The CDR3 spans 14 residues. The CDR3 nucleotides read TGCAGTGCTAGAGGTGAAGGGGGTTGTTACGAGCAGTACTTC. Translated, it gives CSARGEGGCYEQYF.

This clonotype was detected many times. V usage is TRBV20-1 and J usage is TRBJ2-1; tentatively, D is TRBD1 (5 bases). The CDR3 length is 13 residues. In germline, CDR1 is DFQATT, CDR2 SNEGSKA (reference sequence). With 6 bases removed from V and 0 bases from J, the gap between germline ends came to 9 bases. The CDR3 DNA sequence: TGCAGTGCCAGGGCGAGCTCCTACAATGAGCAGTTCTTC. Encoded protein: CSARASSYNEQFF.

The V and J genes are TRBV4-1 and TRBJ2-2, with 9 bases aligning to TRBD2. The CDR3 contains 16 residues. In germline, CDR1 is MGHRA, CDR2 YSYEKL. Unmatched junction bases numbered 1, after V lost 1 base and J lost 1 base. In DNA form, the CDR3 reads TGCGCCAGCAGCCAAGGGACTAGCGTGAACACCGGGGAGCTGTTTTTT. Its translation is CASSQGTSVNTGELFF.

The table lists this clonotype with a few counts. This chain uses TRBV18 with TRBJ2-3; no definite D call. In germline, CDR1 is KGHSH, CDR2 LQKENI. The CDR3 loop spans 14 amino acids. The V gene lost 5 bases and the J gene lost 6 bases, with 15 bases spanning the gap. The CDR3 DNA is TGTGCCAGCTCATCCTCCCTTCATCCGGATACGCAGTATTTT. Protein product: CASSSSLHPDTQYF.

This clonotype was counted many times. The rearrangement uses TRBV18 and TRBJ1-6; 8 bases map to TRBD1. With V trimmed by 2 bases and J by 7 bases, 4 bases remained unmatched. This CDR3 spans 15 amino acids. Germline CDR1 reads KGHSH; CDR2 reads LQKENI. CDR3 amino acids: CASSPGTGRNSPLHF. CDR3 coding DNA: TGTGCCAGCTCACCAGGGACAGGACGCAATTCACCCCTCCACTTT.

The rearrangement joins TRBV9 to TRBJ2-3, with D uncertain. V was trimmed by 0 bases and J by 6 bases, leaving 14 bases between them. The germline gives CDR1 SGDLS, CDR2 YYNGEE. CDR3 length equals 15 residues. Here the CDR3 reads CASSVAGLSADTQYF. CDR3 in DNA: TGTGCCAGCAGCGTAGCGGGCCTCTCCGCGGATACGCAGTATTTT.

This clonotype has only a few counts. This chain joins TRBV10-3 and TRBJ1-1; the match to TRBD1 covers 7 bases. Germline assignment: CDR1 ENHRY and CDR2 SYGVKD. CDR3 length: 14 amino acids. Trimming took 3 bases from V and 4 from J; bases not matched to a gene: 5. The CDR3 reads CAISDPTGSTEAFF. The CDR3 nucleotides are TGTGCCATCAGTGACCCGACAGGGAGCACTGAAGCTTTCTTT.

This chain connects TRBV3-1 to TRBJ1-1; TRBD1 might be the D (6 bases). Germline V gene lookup returns CDR1 LGHDT and CDR2 YNNKEL (reference sequence). Trimming cost V 3 bases and J 7 bases, with 15 bases left between them. This CDR3 spans 14 amino acids. CDR3 coding DNA: TGTGCCAGCAGCCAGGGGGCAGGGGACGATGAAGCTTTCTTT. Protein sequence: CASSQGAGDDEAFF. The full variable domain, in which reference TRBV3-1 and TRBJ1-1 provide the parts outside the CDR3, is DTAVSQTPKYLVTQMGNDKSIKCEQNLGHDTMYWYKQDSKKFLKIMFSYNNKELIINETVPNRFSPKSPDKAHLNLHINSLELGDSAVYFCASSQGAGDDEAFFGQGTRLTVV.

The sample holds many counts of this clonotype. J is TRBJ2-7 and V is TRBV28, with 10 nucleotides matching TRBD1. The germline V gene encodes CDR1 MDHEN and CDR2 SYDVKM. With 5 bases clipped from V and 5 bases from J, the junction kept 6 bases outside the gene matches. The CDR3 has 14 amino acids. This CDR3 is CASSRWDRGDEQYF. The CDR3 DNA reads TGTGCCAGCAGTCGTTGGGACAGGGGAGACGAGCAGTACTTC.

The chain joins TRBV28 to TRBJ2-6; 8 positions agree with TRBD1. Per the germline V gene, CDR1 is MDHEN and CDR2 is SYDVKM. The CDR3 spans 15 residues. V lost 5 bases to trimming and J lost 3 bases; unmatched junction nucleotides: 3. The CDR3 coding sequence is TGTGCCAGCAGTCTACAGGGGGGTGGGGCCAACGTCCTGACTTTC. Translation gives CASSLQGGGANVLTF. Full variable domain (outside the CDR3, taken from reference TRBV28 and TRBJ2-6): DVKVTQSSRYLVKRTGEKVFLECVQDMDHENMFWYRQDPGLGLRLIYFSYDVKMKEKGDIPEGYSVSREKKERFSLILESASTNQTSMYLCASSLQGGGANVLTFGAGSRLTVL.

This clonotype appeared a few times. The J gene is TRBJ2-1, the V gene TRBV10-3; TRBD2 agrees at 10 bases. The germline V gene has CDR1 ENHRY and CDR2 SYGVKD. Germline trimming cut 5 bases from V and 8 bases from J; bases unmatched to any gene: 6. The CDR3 loop spans 14 amino acids. The chain's CDR3 is CAISPSSGGDEQFF. CDR3 nucleotide sequence: TGTGCCATCAGTCCTTCAAGCGGGGGGGATGAGCAGTTCTTC.

This clonotype has ten or more counts. The V gene is TRBV5-5, the J gene TRBJ1-2; maybe TRBD1 (6 bases). Germline V gene lookup returns CDR1 SGHKS and CDR2 YYEKEE (reference sequence). Trimming took 1 base from V and 6 from J, leaving 10 bases between them. The CDR3 has 13 residues. The CDR3 reads CASSLRSGDGYTF. In DNA, the CDR3 is TGTGCCAGCAGCTTGAGGTCAGGGGATGGCTACACCTTC.